This T cell receptor beta chain was profiled in a study of shared clonotypes between healthy human individuals. Study summary: Donor composition was a couple of women and a few men, aged 18 to 49. General observations from the study: Among the subsets, naive ones generally showed larger estimated richness than memory ones. The sole specimen, blood, was sampled, and tissue repertoires likely differ.

As for this clone: Its antigen is undetermined.

The table came from immunoSEQ multiplex PCR; TCRdb's copy has only in-frame clones and leaves some out. This sample yields some 2.4 million clones, of which roughly 93% are seen a single time; about 0.38% belongs to the top ten. This CDR3 contains 13 residues. V was trimmed by 3 bases and J by 7 bases, leaving 14 bases between them. From germline, CDR1 is SGDLS and CDR2 YYNGEE. The rearrangement uses TRBV9 and TRBJ2-7; D may correspond to TRBD1 or TRBD2 (5 bases each). What was sequenced was naive CD4+ T cells from PBMCs. As to subset: CD45RA+ positively selected. This TCR came from a man aged 18 to 29 in good health. Some clones in this sample may be carry-over from other donors' samples. The CDR3 DNA reads TGTGCCAGCAGCGCCCGGGGCTCTTATGAGCAGTACTTC. The encoded protein is CASSARGSYEQYF.